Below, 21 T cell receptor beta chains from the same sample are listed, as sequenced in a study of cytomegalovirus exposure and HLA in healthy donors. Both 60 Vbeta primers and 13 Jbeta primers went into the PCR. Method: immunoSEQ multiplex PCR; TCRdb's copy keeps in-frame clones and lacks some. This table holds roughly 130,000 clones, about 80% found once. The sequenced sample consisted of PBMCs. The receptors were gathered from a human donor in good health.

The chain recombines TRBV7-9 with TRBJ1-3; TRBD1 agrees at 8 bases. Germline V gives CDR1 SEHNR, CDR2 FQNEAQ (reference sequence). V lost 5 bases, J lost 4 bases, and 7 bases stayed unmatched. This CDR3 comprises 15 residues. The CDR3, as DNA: TGTGCCAGCAGCGACCCGAACAGGGGGGGAAACACCATATATTTT. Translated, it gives CASSDPNRGGNTIYF.

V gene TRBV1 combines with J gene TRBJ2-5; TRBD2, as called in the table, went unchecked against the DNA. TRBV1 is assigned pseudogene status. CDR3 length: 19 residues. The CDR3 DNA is TGCACCAGCAGCCAAGGACTAGCGGGGGGGGCCGGGAAAGTGGAGACCCAGTACTTC. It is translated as CTSSQGLAGGAGKVETQYF.

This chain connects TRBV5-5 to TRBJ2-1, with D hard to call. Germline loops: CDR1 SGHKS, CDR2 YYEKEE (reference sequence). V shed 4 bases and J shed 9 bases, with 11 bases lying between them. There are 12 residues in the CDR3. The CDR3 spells CASSHLGIEQFF. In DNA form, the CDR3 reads TGTGCCAGCAGCCACCTAGGTATTGAGCAGTTCTTC. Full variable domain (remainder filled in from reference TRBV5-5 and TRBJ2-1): DAGVTQSPTHLIKTRGQQVTLRCSPISGHKSVSWYQQVLGQGPQFIFQYYEKEERGRGNFPDRFSARQFPNYSSELNVNALLLGDSALYLCASSHLGIEQFFGPGTRLTVL.

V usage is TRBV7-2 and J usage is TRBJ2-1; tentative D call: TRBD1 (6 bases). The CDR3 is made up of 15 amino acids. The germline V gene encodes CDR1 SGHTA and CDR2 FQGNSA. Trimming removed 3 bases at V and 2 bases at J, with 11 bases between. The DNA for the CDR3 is TGTGCCAGCAGCTTGGGTAGGACAGCCTACAATGAGCAGTTCTTC. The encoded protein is CASSLGRTAYNEQFF.

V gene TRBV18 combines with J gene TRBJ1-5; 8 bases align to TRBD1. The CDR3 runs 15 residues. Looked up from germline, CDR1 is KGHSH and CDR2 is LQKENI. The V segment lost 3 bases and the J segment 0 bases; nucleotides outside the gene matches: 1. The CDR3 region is CASSPGQGSNQPQHF. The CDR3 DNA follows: TGTGCCAGCTCACCCGGACAGGGTAGCAATCAGCCCCAGCATTTT.

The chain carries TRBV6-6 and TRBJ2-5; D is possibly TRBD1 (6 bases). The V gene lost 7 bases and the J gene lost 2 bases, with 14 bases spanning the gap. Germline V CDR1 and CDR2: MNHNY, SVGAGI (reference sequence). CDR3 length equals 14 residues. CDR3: CASTRADRQETQYF. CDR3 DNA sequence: TGTGCCAGCACCAGAGCAGACAGGCAAGAGACCCAGTACTTC.

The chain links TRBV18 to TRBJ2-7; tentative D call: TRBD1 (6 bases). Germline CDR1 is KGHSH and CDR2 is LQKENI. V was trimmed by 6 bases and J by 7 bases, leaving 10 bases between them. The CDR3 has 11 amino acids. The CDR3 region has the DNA TGTGCCAGCTCTCAACAGGGAGAGCAGTACTTC. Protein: CASSQQGEQYF.

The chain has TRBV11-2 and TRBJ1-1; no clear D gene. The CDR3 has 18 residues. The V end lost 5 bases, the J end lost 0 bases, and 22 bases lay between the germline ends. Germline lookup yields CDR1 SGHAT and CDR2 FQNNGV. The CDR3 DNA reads TGTGCCAGCAGCCGATCCAATTTACGGGGAAAGGTGAACACTGAAGCTTTCTTT. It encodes CASSRSNLRGKVNTEAFF.

The CDR3 sequence: CASSLYPGQGNTEAFF. The CDR3 nucleotides are TGTGCCAGCAGTTTGTACCCCGGCCAGGGGAACACTGAAGCTTTCTTT. The chain combines TRBV27 with TRBJ1-1; D might be TRBD1 (5 bases). V lost 3 bases to trimming and J lost 1 base, with 15 bases between them. This CDR3 contains 16 residues. Per the germline V gene, CDR1 is MNHEY and CDR2 is SMNVEV (reference sequence).

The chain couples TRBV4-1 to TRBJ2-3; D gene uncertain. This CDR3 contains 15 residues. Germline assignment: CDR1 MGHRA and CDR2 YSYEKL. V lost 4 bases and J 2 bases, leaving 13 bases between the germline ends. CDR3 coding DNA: TGCGCCAGCAGCCCCTACAGTGCCAACACAGATACGCAGTATTTT. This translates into CASSPYSANTDTQYF.

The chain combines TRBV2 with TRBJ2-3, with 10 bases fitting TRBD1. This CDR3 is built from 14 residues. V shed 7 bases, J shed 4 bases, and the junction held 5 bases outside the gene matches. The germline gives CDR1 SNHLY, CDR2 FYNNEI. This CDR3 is CASTFGTGADTQYF. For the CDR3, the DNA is TGTGCCAGCACCTTCGGGACAGGGGCAGATACGCAGTATTTT.

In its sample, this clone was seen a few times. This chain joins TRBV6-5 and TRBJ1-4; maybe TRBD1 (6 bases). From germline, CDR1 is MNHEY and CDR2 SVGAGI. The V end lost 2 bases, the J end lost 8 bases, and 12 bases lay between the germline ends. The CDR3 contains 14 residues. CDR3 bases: TGTGCCAGCAGTTACGGTCCAGGGGAAGAAAAACTGTTTTTT. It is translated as CASSYGPGEEKLFF.

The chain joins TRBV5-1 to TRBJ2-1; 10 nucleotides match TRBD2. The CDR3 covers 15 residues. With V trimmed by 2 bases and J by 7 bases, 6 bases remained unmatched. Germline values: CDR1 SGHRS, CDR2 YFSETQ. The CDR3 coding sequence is TGCGCCAGCAGCTTAGCGGGGGGGCTCGGAAATGAGCAGTTCTTC. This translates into CASSLAGGLGNEQFF. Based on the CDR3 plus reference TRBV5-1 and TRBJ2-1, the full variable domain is KAGVTQTPRYLIKTRGQQVTLSCSPISGHRSVSWYQQTPGQGLQFLFEYFSETQRNKGNFPGRFSGRQFSNSRSEMNVSTLELGDSALYLCASSLAGGLGNEQFFGPGTRLTVL.

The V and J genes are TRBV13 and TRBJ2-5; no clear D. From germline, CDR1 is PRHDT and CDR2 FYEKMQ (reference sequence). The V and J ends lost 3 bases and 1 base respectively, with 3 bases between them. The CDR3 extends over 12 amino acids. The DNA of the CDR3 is TGTGCCAGCAGCTTCGTCCAAGAGACCCAGTACTTC. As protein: CASSFVQETQYF.

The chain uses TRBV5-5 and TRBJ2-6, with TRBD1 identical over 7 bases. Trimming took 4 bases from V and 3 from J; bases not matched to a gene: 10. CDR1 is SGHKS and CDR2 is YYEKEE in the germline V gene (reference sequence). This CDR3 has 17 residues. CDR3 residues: CASSPTDRAFGANVLTF. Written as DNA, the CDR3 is TGTGCCAGCAGCCCCACCGACAGGGCCTTTGGGGCCAACGTCCTGACTTTC.

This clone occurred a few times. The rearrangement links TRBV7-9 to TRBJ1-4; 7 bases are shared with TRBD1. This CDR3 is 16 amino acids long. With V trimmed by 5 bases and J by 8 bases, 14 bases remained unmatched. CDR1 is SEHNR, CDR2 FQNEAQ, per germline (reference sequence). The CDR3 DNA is TGTGCCAGCAGCGCCCCGACGGACAGGATGCGAGAAAAACTGTTTTTT. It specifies CASSAPTDRMREKLFF.

CDR3 residues: CASSSTSGGTDTQYF. The CDR3 DNA sequence: TGCGCCAGCAGCTCGACTAGCGGGGGCACAGATACGCAGTATTTT. This chain connects TRBV10-1 to TRBJ2-3; 11 bases line up with TRBD2. V was clipped by 6 bases and J by 1 base; unmatched bases: 3. This CDR3 spans 15 amino acids. Germline V lookup: CDR1 WNHNN, CDR2 SYGVQD (reference sequence).

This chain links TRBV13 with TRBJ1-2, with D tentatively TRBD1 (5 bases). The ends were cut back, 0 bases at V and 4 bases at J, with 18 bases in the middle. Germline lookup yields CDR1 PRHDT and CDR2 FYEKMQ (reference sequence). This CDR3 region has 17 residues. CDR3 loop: CASSLGGGGSWSYGYTF. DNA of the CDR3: TGTGCCAGCAGCTTAGGAGGCGGGGGGAGTTGGAGCTATGGCTACACCTTC.

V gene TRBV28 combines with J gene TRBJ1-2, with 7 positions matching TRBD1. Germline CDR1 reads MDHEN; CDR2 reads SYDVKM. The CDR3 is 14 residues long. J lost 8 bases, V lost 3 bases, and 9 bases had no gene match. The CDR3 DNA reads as TGTGCCAGCAGTTTGAGGGGGCAACTAATGGGCTACACCTTC. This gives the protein CASSLRGQLMGYTF.

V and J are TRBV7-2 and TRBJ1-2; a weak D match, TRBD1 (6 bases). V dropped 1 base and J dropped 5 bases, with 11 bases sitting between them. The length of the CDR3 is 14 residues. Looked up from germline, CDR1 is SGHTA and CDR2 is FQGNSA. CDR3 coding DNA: TGTGCCAGCAGCTTAGGTGGGCAGGGGTATGGCTACACCTTC. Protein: CASSLGGQGYGYTF. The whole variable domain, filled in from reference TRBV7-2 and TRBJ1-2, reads GAGVSQSPSNKVTEKGKDVELRCDPISGHTALYWYRQSLGQGLEFLIYFQGNSAPDKSGLPSDRFSAERTGGSVSTLTIQRTQQEDSAVYLCASSLGGQGYGYTFGSGTRLTVV.

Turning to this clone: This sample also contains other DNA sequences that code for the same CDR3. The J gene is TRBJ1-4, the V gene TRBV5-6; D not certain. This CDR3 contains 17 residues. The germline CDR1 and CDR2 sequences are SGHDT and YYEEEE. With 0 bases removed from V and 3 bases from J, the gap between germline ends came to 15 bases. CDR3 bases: TGTGCCAGCAGCTTGGGGCCTCCTCGCGCGGCTAATGAAAAACTGTTTTTT. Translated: CASSLGPPRAANEKLFF.